The 24 T cell receptor beta chains below all came from one sample that was sequenced in a study of T cell changes during pregnancy in multiple sclerosis. Data came from immunoSEQ multiplex PCR; TCRdb stores just in-frame clones and leaves some out. The sample has about 64,000 clones, roughly 91% seen once. The specimen comprised peripheral blood, sampled in the second trimester of pregnancy. The origin of the receptors is a female donor in good health, enrolled as a control in a pregnancy study.

V gene TRBV5-8 combines with J gene TRBJ2-3; 9 nucleotides agree with TRBD2. Trimming removed 4 bases from V and 1 base from J; junction bases left unmatched: 7. Germline values: CDR1 SGHTS, CDR2 YDEGEE. The CDR3 spans 16 residues. The CDR3 loop is CASSLLAGSGTDTQYF. In nucleotides, the CDR3 is TGTGCCAGCAGCCTCCTAGCGGGATCGGGCACAGATACGCAGTATTTT.

V and J are TRBV1 and TRBJ2-3; TRBD2, as called in the table, went unchecked against the DNA. TRBV1 is a listed pseudogene. The CDR3 extends over 17 amino acids. The CDR3 here is CTSSQDGNSGRADTQYF. The CDR3 bases are TGCACCAGCAGCCAAGATGGGAACAGCGGGAGGGCAGATACGCAGTATTTT.

This chain uses TRBV5-1 with TRBJ2-1, with D hard to call. The CDR3 consists of 14 residues. From germline, CDR1 is SGHRS and CDR2 YFSETQ. V shed 5 bases and J shed 5 bases, with 14 bases lying between them. CDR3 sequence: CASRKEPTNNEQFF. The CDR3 bases are TGCGCCAGCAGGAAGGAGCCTACTAACAATGAGCAGTTCTTC.

This clone was seen just once. The V and J genes are TRBV10-3 and TRBJ2-1, with 8 bases matching TRBD2. Germline loops: CDR1 ENHRY, CDR2 SYGVKD. Germline trimming cut 7 bases from V and 6 bases from J; bases unmatched to any gene: 5. CDR3 length: 13 amino acids. For the CDR3, the DNA is TGTGCCATCACTTTAGCGGGGAGCAATGAGCAGTTCTTC. Its translation: CAITLAGSNEQFF.

This clone was counted once. This chain connects TRBV7-9 to TRBJ1-6, with 11 bases lining up with TRBD1. This CDR3 region has 15 residues. The germline CDR1 and CDR2 sequences are SEHNR and FQNEAQ (reference sequence). V dropped 5 bases and J dropped 7; count of bases not matched to a gene: 4. Here the CDR3 DNA reads TGTGCCAGCAGCCCTGGACAGGGGGCCAATTCACCCCTCCACTTT. This sequence encodes CASSPGQGANSPLHF.

J is TRBJ2-7 and V is TRBV18; TRBD2 matches at 10 bases. Trimming removed 6 bases from V and 6 bases from J; junction bases left unmatched: 5. The CDR3 length is 13 residues. Germline CDR1 is KGHSH and CDR2 is LQKENI. DNA for the CDR3: TGTGCCAGCTCGGGACTAGCGTCTCTCGAGCAGTACTTC. Amino acids: CASSGLASLEQYF.

The chain joins TRBV18 to TRBJ1-2, with a weak D call TRBD1 (6 bases). CDR1 is KGHSH, CDR2 LQKENI, per germline. V shed 1 base and J shed 4 bases, with 16 bases lying between them. The CDR3 consists of 16 residues. The CDR3 nucleotides read TGTGCCAGCTCACCACTGGACAGTATTTGGATCTATGGCTACACCTTC. Amino acid sequence: CASSPLDSIWIYGYTF.

DNA for the CDR3: TGCGCCAGCAGCTCAGCCGGGACTAGCGGGTCAGATACGCAGTATTTT. Translated: CASSSAGTSGSDTQYF. The chain carries TRBV5-1 and TRBJ2-3, with 12 bases fitting TRBD2. The CDR3 spans 16 residues. The trim removed 3 bases at V and 4 bases at J, leaving 6 bases unmatched. CDR1 is SGHRS, CDR2 YFSETQ, per germline.

This chain joins TRBV4-2 and TRBJ1-3; the match to TRBD1 covers 10 bases. Germline V gene sequence: CDR1 LGHNA, CDR2 YNFKEQ. The CDR3 covers 14 residues. V gave up 5 bases and J gave up 3 bases; unmatched junction bases: 1. The CDR3 DNA is TGTGCCAGCAGCGGGACAGGGGTTGGAAACACCATATATTTT. Its protein is CASSGTGVGNTIYF.

The chain is built from TRBV4-1 and TRBJ2-4, with 10 bases that match TRBD2. Germline V CDR1 and CDR2: MGHRA, YSYEKL. V was pared by 3 bases and J by 9 bases, with 14 bases of the junction left unmatched. The length of the CDR3 is 17 residues. The CDR3 region is CASSQPGLAAGQSIQYF. CDR3 sequence (DNA): TGCGCCAGCAGCCAGCCTGGACTAGCGGCGGGACAGTCCATTCAGTACTTC.

The rearrangement uses TRBV5-1 and TRBJ2-2; possible D gene TRBD1, 6 bases. This CDR3 spans 15 amino acids. The germline gives CDR1 SGHRS, CDR2 YFSETQ. Trimming stripped 4 bases from V and 1 base from J, with 11 bases between. In DNA, the CDR3 is TGCGCCAGCAGCCCGGGACATCAGAACACCGGGGAGCTGTTTTTT. Protein sequence: CASSPGHQNTGELFF. The full variable domain, its missing parts supplied by reference TRBV5-1 and TRBJ2-2, is KAGVTQTPRYLIKTRGQQVTLSCSPISGHRSVSWYQQTPGQGLQFLFEYFSETQRNKGNFPGRFSGRQFSNSRSEMNVSTLELGDSALYLCASSPGHQNTGELFFGEGSRLTVL.

This chain connects TRBV6-6 to TRBJ2-7; D unresolved. Trimming removed 2 bases at V and 6 bases at J, with 14 bases between. Germline assignment: CDR1 MNHNY and CDR2 SVGAGI (reference sequence). This CDR3 comprises 14 residues. CDR3 bases: TGTGCCAGCAGTTACCGTTCCAGGCCTGGCGAGCAGTACTTC. Residues: CASSYRSRPGEQYF.

The chain joins TRBV27 to TRBJ2-6, with a weak D call TRBD1 (6 bases). The length of the CDR3 is 17 residues. The germline V gene has CDR1 MNHEY and CDR2 SMNVEV (reference sequence). Trimming cost V 1 base and J 0 bases, with 10 bases left between them. The CDR3 DNA sequence: TGTGCCAGCAGTTTATGGCAGGGGTCCTCTGGGGCCAACGTCCTGACTTTC. It translates to CASSLWQGSSGANVLTF. Full variable domain (rest looked up from reference TRBV27 and TRBJ2-6): EAQVTQNPRYLITVTGKKLTVTCSQNMNHEYMSWYRQDPGLGLRQIYYSMNVEVTDKGDVPEGYKVSRKEKRNFPLILESPSPNQTSLYFCASSLWQGSSGANVLTFGAGSRLTVL.

As DNA, the CDR3 is TGTGCCAGCAGCTTAAGACTAGCGGGGGTCCAAGAGACCCAGTACTTC. It translates to CASSLRLAGVQETQYF. The J gene is TRBJ2-5, the V gene TRBV5-5; 12 positions match TRBD2. From germline, CDR1 is SGHKS and CDR2 YYEKEE (reference sequence). Trimming at V came to 2 bases and at J to 1 base, leaving 3 bases not matched to a gene. CDR3 length: 16 residues. Complete variable domain (other parts from reference TRBV5-5 and TRBJ2-5): DAGVTQSPTHLIKTRGQQVTLRCSPISGHKSVSWYQQVLGQGPQFIFQYYEKEERGRGNFPDRFSARQFPNYSSELNVNALLLGDSALYLCASSLRLAGVQETQYFGPGTRLLVL.

J is TRBJ1-2 and V is TRBV9; TRBD1 agrees at 9 bases. This CDR3 is built from 14 residues. Trimming at V came to 0 bases and at J to 8 bases, leaving 5 bases not matched to a gene. CDR1 and CDR2 from the germline V gene are SGDLS and YYNGEE. The CDR3 DNA sequence: TGTGCCAGCAGCGTAGGGGACAGGGAGGACGGCTACACCTTC. This sequence encodes CASSVGDREDGYTF.

V is TRBV5-6 and J is TRBJ1-3; TRBD1 aligns across 8 bases. The CDR3 loop spans 19 amino acids. V shed 4 bases, J shed 0 bases, and the junction held 15 bases outside the gene matches. Germline CDR1 SGHDT, CDR2 YYEEEE. The CDR3 nucleotides are TGTGCCAGCAGCCGATCCGGGACAGGCGCAAGTCACTCTGGAAACACCATATATTTT. Translating gives CASSRSGTGASHSGNTIYF.

The J gene is TRBJ2-2, the V gene TRBV7-3, with 10 bases matching TRBD2. After removal of 5 bases from V and 5 bases from J, the junction contained 5 bases not matched to a gene. The CDR3 loop spans 15 amino acids. Germline CDR1 and CDR2: SGHTA and FQGTGA. CDR3 protein: CASSSSGGGTGELFF. CDR3 in DNA: TGTGCCAGCAGCAGCAGCGGGGGGGGTACCGGGGAGCTGTTTTTT. Full variable domain (outside the CDR3, taken from reference TRBV7-3 and TRBJ2-2): GAGVSQTPSNKVTEKGKYVELRCDPISGHTALYWYRQSLGQGPEFLIYFQGTGAADDSGLPNDRFFAVRPEGSVSTLKIQRTERGDSAVYLCASSSSGGGTGELFFGEGSRLTVL.

A note on this clone: The identical CDR3 is also encoded by other nucleotide sequences in the sample. The chain is built from TRBV5-1 and TRBJ2-3; TRBD2 matches at 14 bases. The CDR3 totals 16 residues. From germline, CDR1 is SGHRS and CDR2 YFSETQ. The V and J ends lost 4 bases and 6 bases, in that order; junction bases with no gene match: 7. The CDR3 loop is CASSPGLAGAGDTQYF. The CDR3 DNA reads as TGCGCCAGCAGCCCGGGACTAGCGGGGGCGGGCGATACGCAGTATTTT.

To note about this clone: At one boundary the junction diverges from the germline segment, which might be a read error. V usage is TRBV13 and J usage is TRBJ1-2; 8 positions agree with TRBD1. This CDR3 has 11 residues. Germline-derived CDR1 and CDR2 are PRHDT and FYEKMQ (reference sequence). The CDR3 region has the DNA TGTGCCAGCAGCACGATGGGACAGGCCCCATTC. The encoded protein is CASSTMGQAPF.

The rearrangement links TRBV2 to TRBJ1-1; the D gene is possibly TRBD1 (6 bases). V lost 4 bases, J lost 4 bases, and 10 bases lay in between. Germline V CDR1 and CDR2: SNHLY, FYNNEI. The CDR3 length is 13 residues. The CDR3 region is CASSGLTGTEAFF. Here the CDR3 DNA reads TGTGCCAGCAGTGGATTGACAGGCACTGAAGCTTTCTTT.

This sequence joins TRBV28 and TRBJ2-2; 10 bases line up with TRBD2. CDR3 length: 16 residues. Looked up from germline, CDR1 is MDHEN and CDR2 is SYDVKM. V dropped 7 bases and J dropped 4; count of bases not matched to a gene: 9. CDR3 sequence reads: CASNHSGRSGTGELFF. In DNA form, the CDR3 reads TGTGCCAGCAATCATAGCGGGAGGTCGGGCACCGGGGAGCTGTTTTTT.

This clone appeared a single time. The chain joins TRBV5-1 to TRBJ2-3, with D possibly TRBD1 on 6 matching bases. Germline V gene sequence: CDR1 SGHRS, CDR2 YFSETQ. The CDR3 runs 14 residues. The V end was cut by 3 bases, the J end by 3 bases, with 11 bases between. This CDR3 reads CASSYQTGTDTQYF. The CDR3 DNA reads as TGCGCCAGCAGCTATCAAACAGGGACAGATACGCAGTATTTT.

Only one count was recorded for this clone. CDR3: CASGIMTAEAFF. DNA for the CDR3: TGTGCTAGTGGTATAATGACAGCCGAAGCTTTCTTT. The chain employs TRBV12-5 and TRBJ1-1; tentatively, D is TRBD1 (5 bases). The CDR3 length is 12 residues. The germline V and J ends were trimmed by 5 bases and 8 bases, with 12 bases remaining between them. The germline V gene has CDR1 LGHNT and CDR2 FRNRAP. Based on the CDR3 plus reference TRBV12-5 and TRBJ1-1, the full variable domain is DARVTQTPRHKVTEMGQEVTMRCQPILGHNTVFWYRQTMMQGLELLAYFRNRAPLDDSGMPKDRFSAEMPDATLATLKIQPSEPRDSAVYFCASGIMTAEAFFGQGTRLTVV.

The chain links TRBV30 to TRBJ1-6; D possibly corresponds to TRBD1 (5 bases). The CDR3 spans 14 residues. Germline loops: CDR1 GTSNPN, CDR2 SVGIG (reference sequence). Trimming took off 2 bases at V and 10 bases at J, with 15 bases between the two ends. CDR3 in amino acids: CAWSLGGVRSPLHF. The CDR3 DNA is TGTGCCTGGAGTCTTGGGGGGGTACGCTCACCCCTCCACTTT.